This record covers a single T cell receptor beta chain. Its antigen is currently unknown. These data originate in a study of yellow fever vaccine responses in identical twins. CDR1 is SQVTM and CDR2 is ANQGSEA in the germline V gene. Trimming removed 3 bases from V and 2 bases from J; junction bases left unmatched: 8. This CDR3 has 16 residues. Study-wide results and limits: Twins' vaccine T cell response reportedly gave the appearance of partial convergence and partial personalization.

A single record per CDR3 protein comes from TCRdb applying MiXCR to the RT-PCR reads. The sample has a few thousand distinct CDR3 sequences, approximately 70% seen once; the top ten hold 7% to 9%. The J gene is TRBJ2-3, the V gene TRBV29-1; 10 nucleotides agree with TRBD2. The sequencing here drew on T cells from blood (PBMCs), unsorted or a sorted subset (not recorded which), taken before or after yellow fever vaccination (not recorded which). This clonotype was sampled from a young woman who received the yellow fever vaccine. The CDR3 nucleotides read TGCAGCGTTGATGGGCTAGCGGGGGAAGTCACAGATACGCAGTATTTT. As protein: CSVDGLAGEVTDTQYF.